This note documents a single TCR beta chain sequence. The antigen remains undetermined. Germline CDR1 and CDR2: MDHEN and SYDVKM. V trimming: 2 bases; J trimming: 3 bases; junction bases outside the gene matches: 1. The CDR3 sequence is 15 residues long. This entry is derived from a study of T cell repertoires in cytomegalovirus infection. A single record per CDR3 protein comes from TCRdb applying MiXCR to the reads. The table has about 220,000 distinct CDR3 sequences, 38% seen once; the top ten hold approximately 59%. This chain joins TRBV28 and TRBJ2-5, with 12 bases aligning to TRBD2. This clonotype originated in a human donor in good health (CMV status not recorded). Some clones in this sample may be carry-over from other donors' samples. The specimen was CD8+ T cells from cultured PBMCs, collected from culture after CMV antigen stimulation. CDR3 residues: CASSLRLAGEETQYF. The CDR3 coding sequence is TGTGCCAGCAGTTTAAGACTAGCGGGAGAAGAGACCCAGTACTTC.